This T cell receptor beta chain was recovered during a study of blood T cell repertoires in COVID-19. The wider study: Samples taken during acute and convalescent COVID-19 were collected in the United States, Italy and Spain.

Sequencing was performed with immunoSEQ multiplex PCR; in TCRdb, only in-frame clones are kept and a portion is missing. The sample has around 15,000 clones; approximately 86% are singletons. The CDR3 is 15 residues long. The junction had 6 bases not matched to a gene; V was cut back by 3 bases and J by 7 bases. Germline CDR1 reads KGHSH; CDR2 reads LQKENI. The sequence was obtained from a human donor in a cohort sampled during active COVID-19. This chain joins TRBV18 and TRBJ2-1; 10 bases line up with TRBD2. The material sequenced was peripheral blood. CDR3: CASSPERGGRNEQFF. The CDR3 nucleotides read TGTGCCAGCTCACCCGAGCGGGGGGGCCGGAATGAGCAGTTCTTC.